This TCR beta chain was captured by sequencing in a study of OX40 agonist ivuxolimab in advanced cancers. Study-level background: In this cohort, patients received ivuxolimab, an agonistic anti-OX40 (CD134) antibody. A history of anti-PD-1, anti-PD-L1 or anti-CTLA-4 therapy was acceptable, and over 35% had some. Findings and caveats of the study: At 0.1 to 3.0 mg/kg, clonal expansion of CD4+ and CD8+ blood T cells had occurred by week 6. Clonal expansion among partial responders at 0.1-3.0 mg/kg ranked near the lowest.

Using immunoSEQ multiplex PCR, the repertoire was profiled, and TCRdb retains in-frame clones only, with some absent. Counted here are tens of thousands of clones, more than 80% occurring once; the ten biggest clones make up under 2.5%. The V gene's germline CDR1 is SGHRS and CDR2 YFSETQ. V lost 1 base to trimming and J lost 1 base, with 5 bases between them. CDR3 length: 13 amino acids. As regards this clone: Its matching antigen is unknown.

The clonotype originates from an adult with an advanced solid tumor such as melanoma, head and neck, liver or kidney cancer. The gene calls are TRBV5-1 and TRBJ1-1, with unresolved D. The sequenced sample was CD4+ or CD8+ T cells sorted from blood, obtained in a trial of the OX40 agonist ivuxolimab. CDR3 loop: CASSLMENTEAFF. DNA of the CDR3: TGCGCCAGCAGCTTGATGGAGAACACTGAAGCTTTCTTT.